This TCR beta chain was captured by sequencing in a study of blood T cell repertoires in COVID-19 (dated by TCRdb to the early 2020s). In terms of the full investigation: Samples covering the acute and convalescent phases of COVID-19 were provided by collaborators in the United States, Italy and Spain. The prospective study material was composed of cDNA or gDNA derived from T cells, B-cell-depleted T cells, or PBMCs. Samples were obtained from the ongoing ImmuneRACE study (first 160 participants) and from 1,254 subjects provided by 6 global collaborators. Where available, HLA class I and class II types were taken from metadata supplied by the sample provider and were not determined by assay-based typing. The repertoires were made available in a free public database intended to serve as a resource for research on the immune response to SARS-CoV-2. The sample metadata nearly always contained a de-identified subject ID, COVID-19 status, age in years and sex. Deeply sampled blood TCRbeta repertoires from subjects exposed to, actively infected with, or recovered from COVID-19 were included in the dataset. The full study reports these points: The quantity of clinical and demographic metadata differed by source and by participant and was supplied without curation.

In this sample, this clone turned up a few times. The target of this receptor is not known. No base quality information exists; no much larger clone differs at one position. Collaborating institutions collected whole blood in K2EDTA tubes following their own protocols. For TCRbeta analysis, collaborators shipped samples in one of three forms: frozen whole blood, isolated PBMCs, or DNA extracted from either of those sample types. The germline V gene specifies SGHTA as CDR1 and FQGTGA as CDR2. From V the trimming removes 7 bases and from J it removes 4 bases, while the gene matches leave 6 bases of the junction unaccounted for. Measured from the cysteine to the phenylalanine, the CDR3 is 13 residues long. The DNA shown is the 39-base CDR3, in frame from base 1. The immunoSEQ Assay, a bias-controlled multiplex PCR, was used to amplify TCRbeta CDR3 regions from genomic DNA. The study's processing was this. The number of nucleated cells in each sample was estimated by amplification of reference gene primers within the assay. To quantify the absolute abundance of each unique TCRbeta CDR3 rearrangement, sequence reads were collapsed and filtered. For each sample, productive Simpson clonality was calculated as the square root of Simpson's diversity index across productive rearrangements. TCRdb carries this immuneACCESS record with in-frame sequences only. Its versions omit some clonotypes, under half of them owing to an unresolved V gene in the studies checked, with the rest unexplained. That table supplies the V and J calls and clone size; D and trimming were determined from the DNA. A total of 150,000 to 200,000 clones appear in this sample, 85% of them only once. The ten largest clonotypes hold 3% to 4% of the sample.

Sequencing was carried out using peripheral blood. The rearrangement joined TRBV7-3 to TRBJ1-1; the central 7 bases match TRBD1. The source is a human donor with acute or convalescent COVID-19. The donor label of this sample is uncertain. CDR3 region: CASTGQSFTEAFF. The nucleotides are TGTGCCAGCACGGGACAGTCGTTCACTGAAGCTTTCTTT.